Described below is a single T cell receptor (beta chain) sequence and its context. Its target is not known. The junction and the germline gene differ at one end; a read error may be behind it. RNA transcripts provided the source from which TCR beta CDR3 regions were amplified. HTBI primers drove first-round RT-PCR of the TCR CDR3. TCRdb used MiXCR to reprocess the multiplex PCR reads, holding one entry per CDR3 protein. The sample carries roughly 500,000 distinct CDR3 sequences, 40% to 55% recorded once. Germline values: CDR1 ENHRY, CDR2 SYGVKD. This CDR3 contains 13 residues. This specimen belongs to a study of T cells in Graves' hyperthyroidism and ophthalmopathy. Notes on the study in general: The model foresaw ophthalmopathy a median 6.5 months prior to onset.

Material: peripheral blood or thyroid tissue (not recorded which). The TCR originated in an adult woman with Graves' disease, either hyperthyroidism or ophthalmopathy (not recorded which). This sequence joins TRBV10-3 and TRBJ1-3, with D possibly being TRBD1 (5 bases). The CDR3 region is CAIREAGGSTIYF. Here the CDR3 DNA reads TGTGCCATCAGGGAGGCTGGGGGAAGCACCATATATTTT.